The 8 T cell receptor beta chains in this list originate from one sample, sequenced in a study of blood T cell repertoires in COVID-19. Here immunoSEQ multiplex PCR was the method, and the copy in TCRdb shows in-frame clones only, minus some. Counted here are roughly 350,000 clones, 85% occurring once; the ten biggest clones make up about 3.6%. The specimen sequenced was peripheral blood. Every receptor here comes from a woman under 30 with acute or convalescent COVID-19.

This clone came up once. V and J are TRBV4-1 and TRBJ1-2, with D unclear. The V end lost 0 bases, the J end lost 4 bases, and 12 bases lay between the germline ends. The CDR3 contains 15 residues. CDR1 and CDR2 from the germline V gene are MGHRA and YSYEKL. The CDR3 region is CASSQDPTPRYGYTF. In DNA, the CDR3 is TGCGCCAGCAGCCAAGACCCGACACCGCGCTATGGCTACACCTTC.

The chain links TRBV9 to TRBJ1-1, with 10 bases fitting TRBD1. This CDR3 comprises 15 residues. Germline CDR1 and CDR2: SGDLS and YYNGEE. V lost 4 bases, J lost 3 bases, and 6 bases stayed unmatched. CDR3: CASSFRTGGDTEAFF. The CDR3 DNA reads as TGTGCCAGCAGCTTCCGGACAGGGGGGGACACTGAAGCTTTCTTT.

Turning to this clone: This sample includes further DNA sequences coding for the same CDR3. The rearrangement joins TRBV28 to TRBJ1-2, with unresolved D. The germline V gene encodes CDR1 MDHEN and CDR2 SYDVKM. The CDR3 is made up of 12 amino acids. The germline V and J ends were trimmed by 5 bases and 4 bases, with 8 bases remaining between them. CDR3 bases: TGTGCCAGCAGTACCGGGTTCTATGGCTACACCTTC. Translating it yields CASSTGFYGYTF.

The chain couples TRBV28 to TRBJ2-3, with D possibly matching TRBD2 (6 bases). V was clipped by 6 bases and J by 3 bases, with 22 bases between them. Germline V CDR1 and CDR2: MDHEN, SYDVKM. The CDR3 loop spans 17 amino acids. The DNA of the CDR3 is TGTGCCAGCAGCCCCTATGGGATAAGGGAGGTTACAGATACGCAGTATTTT. Translation gives CASSPYGIREVTDTQYF.

The V gene is TRBV19, the J gene TRBJ2-3; 8 bases align to TRBD1. This CDR3 spans 16 amino acids. V was clipped by 6 bases and J by 4 bases; unmatched bases: 12. Germline CDR1 is LNHDA and CDR2 is SQIVND (reference sequence). CDR3 in amino acids: CASSPRTGLYPDTQYF. The CDR3 DNA sequence: TGTGCCAGTAGCCCCCGGACAGGGTTATATCCAGATACGCAGTATTTT.

This chain joins TRBV28 and TRBJ2-7, with TRBD2 as a possible D gene (6 bases). This CDR3 comprises 12 residues. V lost 10 bases and J lost 6, with 16 bases in between. CDR1 is MDHEN, CDR2 SYDVKM, per germline. The CDR3 nucleotides are TGTGCCACCGGGACTGTATATTTCGAGCAGTACTTC. This gives the protein CATGTVYFEQYF. The whole variable domain, filled in from reference TRBV28 and TRBJ2-7, reads DVKVTQSSRYLVKRTGEKVFLECVQDMDHENMFWYRQDPGLGLRLIYFSYDVKMKEKGDIPEGYSVSREKKERFSLILESASTNQTSMYLCATGTVYFEQYFGPGTRLTVT.

J is TRBJ1-2 and V is TRBV7-9; D unclear. CDR1 and CDR2 from the germline V gene are SEHNR and FQNEAQ (reference sequence). The V end was cut by 3 bases, the J end by 8 bases, with 7 bases between. This CDR3 has 11 residues. The CDR3 DNA follows: TGTGCCAGCAGCTTTACGGGGGGCTACACCTTC. The encoded protein is CASSFTGGYTF. Together with reference TRBV7-9 and TRBJ1-2, the CDR3 gives the full variable domain: DTGVSQNPRHKITKRGQNVTFRCDPISEHNRLYWYRQTLGQGPEFLTYFQNEAQLEKSRLLSDRFSAERPKGSFSTLEIQRTEQGDSAMYLCASSFTGGYTFGSGTRLTVV.

This clone appeared a few times. The V gene is TRBV7-9, the J gene TRBJ1-4, with 8 positions matching TRBD1. Germline lookup yields CDR1 SEHNR and CDR2 FQNEAQ (reference sequence). CDR3 length equals 19 residues. V was pared by 3 bases and J by 0 bases, with 12 bases of the junction left unmatched. The CDR3: CASSFSWGRGLSTNEKLFF. The CDR3 DNA follows: TGTGCCAGCAGCTTCAGTTGGGGCAGGGGGCTGTCAACTAATGAAAAACTGTTTTTT. Full variable domain (rest looked up from reference TRBV7-9 and TRBJ1-4): DTGVSQNPRHKITKRGQNVTFRCDPISEHNRLYWYRQTLGQGPEFLTYFQNEAQLEKSRLLSDRFSAERPKGSFSTLEIQRTEQGDSAMYLCASSFSWGRGLSTNEKLFFGSGTQLSVL.